This entry lists 2 T cell receptor beta chains sequenced from one sample in a study of cytomegalovirus exposure and HLA in healthy donors. 13 Jbeta primers and 60 Vbeta primers were used for the PCR. Assay used: immunoSEQ multiplex PCR; TCRdb lists only in-frame clones, some missing. This table holds 150,000 to 200,000 clones, roughly 76% found once. The source material was PBMCs. These receptors were obtained from a man between 60 and 75 years old in good health and CMV-seronegative.

This chain uses TRBV4-1 with TRBJ2-2, with TRBD2 matching over 7 bases. V was clipped by 2 bases and J by 1 base; unmatched bases: 1. The germline gives CDR1 MGHRA, CDR2 YSYEKL. CDR3 size: 15 residues. The CDR3 coding sequence is TGCGCCAGCAGCCAATCTAGCGGGAACACCGGGGAGCTGTTTTTT. Amino acids: CASSQSSGNTGELFF.

This chain connects TRBV10-3 to TRBJ1-5; 7 bases are a match to TRBD1. The CDR3 runs to 16 residues. CDR1 is ENHRY and CDR2 is SYGVKD in the germline V gene. After removal of 2 bases from V and 4 bases from J, the junction contained 8 bases not matched to a gene. The CDR3 region is CAISEGRQGGNQPQHF. The CDR3 DNA is TGTGCCATCAGTGAGGGGCGACAGGGCGGGAATCAGCCCCAGCATTTT.